This T cell receptor beta chain was sequenced for a study of T cells in Graves' hyperthyroidism and ophthalmopathy. General study findings and limits: Most expanded thyroid clonotypes above 0.001 also appeared in blood.

Under 3 months was the duration of disease in ophthalmopathy patients, who also had a Clinical Activity Score of at least 3 and a NOSPECS grade of at least 4. Fresh 10 ml peripheral blood yielded PBMCs. This clonotype was seen more than once but under ten times. Its antigen is still unknown. Deletions cut 1 base from V and 5 bases from J, with 12 bases between. Germline loops: CDR1 SGHDT, CDR2 YYEEEE. The CDR3 is 14 amino acids. TCR beta CDR3 sequences were amplified from RNA transcripts. With the HTBI primer set, the TCR CDR3 went through a first round of RT-PCR. One entry per CDR3 protein, called by TCRdb with MiXCR from the multiplex PCR reads. The sample yields some 350,000 distinct CDR3 sequences, around 15% seen once.

The receptor was derived from a woman in her sixties with Graves' ophthalmopathy. The V and J genes are TRBV5-6 and TRBJ2-5; possibly TRBD1 for D (6 bases). The specimen sequenced was blood. The chain's CDR3 is CASSLLGAAETQYF. Written as DNA, the CDR3 is TGTGCCAGCAGCTTGTTGGGGGCGGCGGAGACCCAGTACTTC.